A single sample gave rise to the 17 T cell receptor beta chains below, sequenced in a study of T cells in Graves' hyperthyroidism and ophthalmopathy. Amplified TCR beta CDR3 regions derived from RNA transcripts. HTBI primers were the set used in a first-round RT-PCR of the TCR CDR3. TCRdb processed the multiplex PCR reads anew with MiXCR; each CDR3 protein has one entry. Of roughly 250,000 distinct CDR3 sequences detected, more than 14% appear once; the ten largest clones hold approximately 12%. Input material: blood. The receptor set was obtained from a woman aged 40 to 55 with Graves' hyperthyroidism that later progressed to Graves' ophthalmopathy.

The chain employs TRBV19 and TRBJ2-4, with 8 bases aligning to TRBD1. The trim removed 6 bases at V and 6 bases at J, leaving 7 bases unmatched. Germline lookup yields CDR1 LNHDA and CDR2 SQIVND (reference sequence). The CDR3 runs 14 residues. Here the CDR3 reads CASSWTGLGNIQYF. The CDR3 DNA follows: TGTGCCAGTAGCTGGACAGGGCTAGGAAACATTCAGTACTTC. Looking up the rest from reference TRBV19 and TRBJ2-4 gives the full variable domain: DGGITQSPKYLFRKEGQNVTLSCEQNLNHDAMYWYRQDPGQGLRLIYYSQIVNDFQKGDIAEGYSVSREKKESFPLTVTSAQKNPTAFYLCASSWTGLGNIQYFGAGTRLSVL.

This clonotype was picked up many times. The J gene is TRBJ2-1, the V gene TRBV2; D gene ambiguous. The CDR3 is 14 amino acids. In germline, CDR1 is SNHLY, CDR2 FYNNEI. Trimming removed 7 bases at V and 0 bases at J, with 10 bases between. The CDR3 DNA reads TGTGCCAGCAATTTCGAAACCTCCTACAATGAGCAGTTCTTC. Protein: CASNFETSYNEQFF.

This clonotype has a count of ten or more. The chain carries TRBV28 and TRBJ2-1, with 15 bases fitting TRBD2. Germline V gene lookup returns CDR1 MDHEN and CDR2 SYDVKM. Germline trimming cut 3 bases from V and 7 bases from J; bases unmatched to any gene: 7. The CDR3 extends over 17 amino acids. This chain's CDR3 is CASSFPGTSGRNNEQFF. CDR3 nucleotides: TGTGCCAGCAGTTTCCCCGGGACTAGCGGGAGGAATAATGAGCAGTTCTTC.

This clonotype was counted a few times. V usage is TRBV20-1 and J usage is TRBJ2-7; 12 nucleotides agree with TRBD2. Germline CDR1 DFQATT, CDR2 SNEGSKA (reference sequence). The CDR3 sequence is 18 residues long. V shed 0 bases and J 2 bases; nucleotides not matched to a gene: 11. In DNA, the CDR3 is TGCAGTGCTAGAGATAAGACTAGCGGGAGACCTGAAACCTACGAGCAGTACTTC. Its protein is CSARDKTSGRPETYEQYF.

This clonotype was counted ten times or more. The chain recombines TRBV6-5 with TRBJ2-2, with 8 bases identical to TRBD2. Per the germline V gene, CDR1 is MNHEY and CDR2 is SVGAGI. Germline trimming cut 0 bases from V and 5 bases from J; bases unmatched to any gene: 5. CDR3 length equals 16 residues. The CDR3 bases are TGTGCCAGCAGTTACTCGATGGGGACTAGTACCGGGGAGCTGTTTTTT. Translating it yields CASSYSMGTSTGELFF.

The V call is TRBV5-1, the J call TRBJ2-3; D is unresolved. The germline gives CDR1 SGHRS, CDR2 YFSETQ. The CDR3 extends over 14 amino acids. Trimming took off 4 bases at V and 4 bases at J, with 13 bases between the two ends. In DNA form, the CDR3 reads TGCGCCAGCAGCCCCCTTGGCAGCCCAGATACGCAGTATTTT. This gives the protein CASSPLGSPDTQYF.

This clonotype was observed many times. The V and J genes are TRBV5-1 and TRBJ2-1; D is unclear. V was trimmed by 2 bases and J by 9 bases, leaving 15 bases between them. The germline CDR1 and CDR2 sequences are SGHRS and YFSETQ. This CDR3 contains 14 residues. CDR3 coding DNA: TGCGCCAGCAGCTTACCCTGGCAAGATACTGAGCAGTTCTTC. This sequence encodes CASSLPWQDTEQFF.

This clonotype showed up just a few times. The chain employs TRBV28 and TRBJ2-2, with unresolved D. This CDR3 region has 12 residues. Per germline, CDR1 MDHEN and CDR2 SYDVKM. The V end was cut by 7 bases, the J end by 7 bases, with 10 bases between. Here the CDR3 DNA reads TGTGCCAGCACAGATGGGAACGGGGAGCTGTTTTTT. It yields the protein CASTDGNGELFF. Using reference TRBV28 and TRBJ2-2 for the parts outside the CDR3, the full variable domain is DVKVTQSSRYLVKRTGEKVFLECVQDMDHENMFWYRQDPGLGLRLIYFSYDVKMKEKGDIPEGYSVSREKKERFSLILESASTNQTSMYLCASTDGNGELFFGEGSRLTVL.

This rearrangement joins TRBV10-1 to TRBJ2-2, with unresolved D. The V end was cut by 6 bases, the J end by 6 bases, with 17 bases between. Germline CDR1 WNHNN, CDR2 SYGVQD (reference sequence). There are 15 residues in the CDR3. The CDR3 spells CASSPTYLAAGELFF. The CDR3 DNA sequence: TGCGCCAGCAGCCCTACTTATTTAGCAGCCGGGGAGCTGTTTTTT.

This clonotype was found once. The J gene is TRBJ2-7, the V gene TRBV4-1, with D perhaps matching TRBD1 (6 bases). The CDR3 has 14 residues. Germline CDR1 reads MGHRA; CDR2 reads YSYEKL. Trimming took 8 bases from V and 7 from J, leaving 21 bases between them. The DNA of the CDR3 is TGCGCCAGCCAACTTACCGACAGGCGAAGTGAGCAGTACTTC. Protein sequence: CASQLTDRRSEQYF.

This clonotype has at least ten counts. The V call is TRBV5-1, the J call TRBJ2-1, with 11 bases aligning to TRBD2. V dropped 4 bases and J dropped 9; count of bases not matched to a gene: 6. This CDR3 has 14 amino acids. The germline CDR1 and CDR2 sequences are SGHRS and YFSETQ. The CDR3 region is CASSRTSGQSEQFF. The CDR3 DNA follows: TGCGCCAGCAGCCGGACTAGCGGGCAGAGTGAGCAGTTCTTC.

This clonotype was recorded many times. The CDR3, as DNA: TGTGCCAGTAGCGATCCGGGACAGGGGGCTCGGGGCTACACCTTC. It yields the protein CASSDPGQGARGYTF. The V and J genes are TRBV19 and TRBJ1-2; 12 nucleotides line up with TRBD1. V trimming: 6 bases; J trimming: 8 bases; junction bases outside the gene matches: 10. Germline V CDR1 and CDR2: LNHDA, SQIVND (reference sequence). The CDR3 has 15 amino acids.

This clonotype was observed a handful of times. This chain uses TRBV7-2 with TRBJ2-1; D not resolved. V was trimmed by 5 bases and J by 2 bases, leaving 16 bases between them. Germline V lookup: CDR1 SGHTA, CDR2 FQGNSA. The CDR3 covers 16 residues. The CDR3 DNA reads as TGTGCCAGCAGCCCCACTTCGAGCAAGACCTACAATGAGCAGTTCTTC. This codes for CASSPTSSKTYNEQFF.

This clonotype was counted many times. The chain combines TRBV27 with TRBJ2-1; 7 bases agree with TRBD2. Per germline, CDR1 MNHEY and CDR2 SMNVEV (reference sequence). V was clipped by 3 bases and J by 1 base; unmatched bases: 6. The CDR3 length is 16 residues. CDR3 sequence reads: CASSLTTGGSYNEQFF. For the CDR3, the DNA is TGTGCCAGCAGTTTGACCACCGGGGGGTCCTACAATGAGCAGTTCTTC.

This clonotype was seen many times. The chain employs TRBV2 and TRBJ2-7; perhaps D is TRBD1 or TRBD2 (5 bases each). This CDR3 contains 13 residues. Deletions cut 4 bases from V and 4 bases from J, with 11 bases between. Germline V gene sequence: CDR1 SNHLY, CDR2 FYNNEI. The CDR3 DNA is TGTGCCAGCAGTGTGGGACCCGCTTACGAGCAGTACTTC. Translating it yields CASSVGPAYEQYF.

This clonotype was seen many times. This chain connects TRBV7-8 to TRBJ2-5; TRBD2 matches 13 bases. CDR1 and CDR2 (germline): SGHVS, FQNEAQ. With V trimmed by 3 bases and J by 4 bases, 5 bases remained unmatched. The CDR3 loop spans 16 amino acids. The CDR3 coding sequence is TGTGCCAGCAGCTTCGGACTAGCGGGAGTAATAGAGACCCAGTACTTC. This gives the protein CASSFGLAGVIETQYF.

The chain combines TRBV24-1 with TRBJ2-3; D call uncertain. The CDR3 has 11 amino acids. Germline CDR1 and CDR2: KGHDR and SFDVKD. V was pared by 4 bases and J by 7 bases, with 5 bases between. The CDR3 spells CATSDSHTQYF. The CDR3 nucleotides read TGTGCCACCAGTGACTCCCATACGCAGTATTTT.